Each of the 8 T cell receptor beta chains below was sequenced from the same sample in a study of T cells after yellow fever vaccination. TCRdb called the 5' RACE reads again in MiXCR, with one record for every CDR3 protein. This sample carries hundreds of thousands of distinct CDR3 sequences, 8.7% of them seen once, and the ten largest clones take roughly 18%. This sample comprised PBMCs, obtained on the day of the first yellow fever vaccination. These receptors all stem from a man aged 18 to 30 who received the YFV17D yellow fever vaccine.

A few counts support this clonotype. The V and J genes are TRBV10-3 and TRBJ1-5, with D unclear. From germline, CDR1 is ENHRY and CDR2 SYGVKD. V was clipped by 0 bases and J by 0 bases, with 21 bases between them. This CDR3 is 20 amino acids long. The CDR3, as DNA: TGTGCCATCAGTGAGTCGGTGGTTTTAGCTGAAACAGATAGCAATCAGCCCCAGCATTTT. Translation: CAISESVVLAETDSNQPQHF.

This clonotype was seen a few times. The chain couples TRBV4-2 to TRBJ1-6, with D maybe TRBD1 (5 bases). Trimming shortened V by 3 bases and J by 7 bases, and 13 bases separated the two germline ends. The CDR3 spans 15 residues. Looked up from germline, CDR1 is LGHNA and CDR2 is YNFKEQ. CDR3 sequence: CASSQLQERNSPLHF. DNA of the CDR3: TGTGCCAGCAGCCAGCTACAGGAAAGGAATTCACCCCTCCACTTT.

This clonotype was recorded at least ten times. The chain couples TRBV4-3 to TRBJ2-7; D unclear. Germline values: CDR1 LGHNA, CDR2 YSLEER. V dropped 0 bases and J dropped 0 bases, with 6 bases sitting between them. The CDR3 spans 14 residues. CDR3 sequence reads: CASSQEVGSYEQYV. The DNA for the CDR3 is TGCGCCAGCAGCCAAGAAGTCGGCTCCTACGAGCAGTACGTC.

The rearrangement joins TRBV5-1 to TRBJ1-1; a weak D match, TRBD1 (5 bases). Trimming removed 3 bases from V and 0 bases from J, with 9 bases in between. Per germline, CDR1 SGHRS and CDR2 YFSETQ. The CDR3 consists of 14 residues. The CDR3 spells CASSYWTLNTEAFF. CDR3 DNA sequence: TGCGCCAGCAGCTACTGGACACTGAACACTGAAGCTTTCTTT.

Only a few counts were recorded for this clonotype. DNA of the CDR3: TGTGCCAGCAGCTTAGGTAACGAGGGCACTGAAGCTTTCTTT. Translated: CASSLGNEGTEAFF. The rearrangement joins TRBV7-9 to TRBJ1-1, with unresolved D. Germline CDR1 reads SEHNR; CDR2 reads FQNEAQ (reference sequence). This CDR3 spans 14 amino acids. The V end lost 1 base, the J end lost 4 bases, and 10 bases lay between the germline ends.

This clonotype has at least ten counts. V gene TRBV20-1 combines with J gene TRBJ2-5; possibly TRBD2 for D (5 bases). Per germline, CDR1 DFQATT and CDR2 SNEGSKA (reference sequence). The CDR3 is 17 amino acids. V lost 0 bases to trimming and J lost 0 bases, with 17 bases between them. In DNA, the CDR3 is TGCAGTGCTAGAGACAGGTTGTTCGGGGATTACCAAGAGACCCAGTACTTC. Encoded protein: CSARDRLFGDYQETQYF.

The V and J genes are TRBV4-3 and TRBJ2-5; D is unresolved. The ends were cut back, 5 bases at V and 1 base at J, with 14 bases in the middle. This CDR3 spans 15 amino acids. Germline-derived CDR1 and CDR2 are LGHNA and YSLEER. The chain's CDR3 is CASSVQLTIQETQYF. CDR3 sequence (DNA): TGCGCCAGCAGCGTACAGCTCACTATCCAAGAGACCCAGTACTTC.

The genes are TRBV7-2 and TRBJ1-2; 8 bases match TRBD1. Germline V lookup: CDR1 SGHTA, CDR2 FQGNSA. The CDR3 consists of 15 residues. V lost 5 bases and J lost 0; bases outside the gene matches: 5. The CDR3, as DNA: TGTGCCAGCAGCGGGGACAGGCCCGCTAACTATGGCTACACCTTC. Translating gives CASSGDRPANYGYTF.